A selection of T cell receptor beta chains follows, all from one sample in a study of blood T cell repertoires in COVID-19. The protocol was immunoSEQ multiplex PCR, while the TCRdb copy is restricted to in-frame clones and leaves out a portion. The sample consists of around 150,000 clones, around 87% of them appearing once. Sequences were obtained from peripheral blood. These receptors originate from a man aged 50 to 59 with active COVID-19. Both conserved end residues are part of each CDR3. The D gene is left open where the match is weak. Clone size is shown for a subset of rows, as once, few, many or a class of expanded clone.

j_call d_call v_call clone_size cdr3_length cdr3_aa cdr3_nt
TRBJ2-3 . TRBV6-4 . 17 CASSDLGPGPITDTQYF TGTGCCAGCAGTGACCTCGGCCCAGGGCCGATCACAGATACGCAGTATTTT
TRBJ1-2 . TRBV10-3 . 12 CAISDRIYGYTF TGTGCCATCAGTGACAGGATCTATGGCTACACCTTC
TRBJ2-1 TRBD1 TRBV4-1 . 12 CASSQGAGEQFF TGCGCCAGCTCGCAGGGGGCCGGGGAGCAGTTCTTC
TRBJ2-1 TRBD1 TRBV7-2 . 15 CASSSPPGQTNEQFF TGTGCCAGCAGCTCCCCCCCGGGACAGACCAATGAGCAGTTCTTC
TRBJ2-7 . TRBV30 . 14 CAWSRPGLAYEQYF TGTGCCTGGAGTAGGCCGGGGTTAGCCTACGAGCAGTACTTC
TRBJ2-5 . TRBV5-4 . 13 CASSSGRGETQYF TGTGCCAGCAGCTCTGGACGGGGAGAGACCCAGTACTTC
TRBJ1-1 . TRBV29-1 . 12 CSVEEGSGGAFF TGCAGCGTTGAAGAGGGGTCGGGGGGAGCTTTCTTT
TRBJ1-5 TRBD1 TRBV27 few 14 CASSLGQGKQPQHF TGTGCCAGCAGTCTGGGACAGGGTAAGCAGCCCCAGCATTTT
TRBJ1-6 . TRBV18 . 17 CASSPPWQNPFNSPLHF TGTGCCAGCTCACCACCGTGGCAGAATCCATTTAATTCACCCCTCCACTTT
TRBJ2-4 . TRBV10-1 . 15 CASSERGRAKNIQYF TGCGCCAGCAGTGAGAGGGGCAGGGCCAAAAACATTCAGTACTTC
TRBJ1-1 . TRBV19 few 13 CASRTVMNTEAFF TGTGCCAGTAGGACAGTTATGAACACTGAAGCTTTCTTT
TRBJ1-1 . TRBV12-2 . 14 CASRFRDTNTEAFF TGTGCAAGTCGCTTCCGGGACACGAACACTGAAGCTTTCTTT
TRBJ2-7 TRBD1 TRBV18 . 17 CASSPGRDRFFSYEQYF TGTGCCAGCTCACCAGGAAGGGACAGATTTTTCTCCTACGAGCAGTACTTC
TRBJ2-2 TRBD2 TRBV7-2 . 15 CASRRPGLNTGELFF TGTGCCAGCAGGAGACCGGGACTAAACACCGGGGAGCTGTTTTTT
TRBJ1-2 TRBD1 TRBV29-1 . 17 CSVTVLWGTGGTYGYTF TGCAGCGTGACTGTTCTCTGGGGGACAGGGGGCACTTATGGCTACACCTTC
TRBJ2-7 TRBD1 TRBV7-9 . 16 CASSPPRQGPQGEQYF TGTGCCAGCAGCCCCCCCCGACAGGGCCCTCAGGGGGAGCAGTACTTC
TRBJ1-2 . TRBV6-5 . 13 CAAAARGMYGYTF TGTGCCGCCGCGGCCCGGGGAATGTATGGCTACACCTTC
TRBJ2-2 . TRBV18 . 13 CASSMRATGELFF TGTGCCAGCTCCATGAGGGCGACCGGGGAGCTGTTTTTT
TRBJ1-2 . TRBV4-3 . 15 CASSQEAGLRYGYTF TGCGCCAGCAGCCAAGAGGCAGGGCTCCGCTATGGCTACACCTTC
TRBJ2-1 TRBD2 TRBV18 . 18 CASSPGLAGGSSYNEQFF TGTGCCAGCTCACCGGGACTAGCGGGGGGAAGCTCCTACAATGAGCAGTTCTTC
TRBJ2-4 . TRBV24-1 . 15 CATEQVREAKNIQYF TGTGCCACCGAACAGGTAAGGGAAGCCAAAAACATTCAGTACTTC
TRBJ2-2 TRBD1 TRBV14 once 17 CASSHLWGQGETGELFF TGTGCCAGCAGCCATCTTTGGGGACAGGGGGAAACCGGGGAGCTGTTTTTT
TRBJ2-5 TRBD2 TRBV9 . 14 CASSLSGGAQTQYF TGTGCCAGCAGCCTTAGCGGGGGGGCACAGACCCAGTACTTC
TRBJ2-7 TRBD1 TRBV5-1 few 14 CASSPGTGPYEQYF TGCGCCAGCAGCCCAGGGACAGGCCCCTACGAGCAGTACTTC
TRBJ1-2 TRBD1 TRBV7-2 . 16 CASSSGTGARLDGYTF TGTGCCAGCAGCTCCGGGACAGGGGCTCGTTTGGATGGCTACACCTTC
TRBJ2-7 TRBD2 TRBV5-6 . 15 CASSSLAGKVYEQYF TGTGCCAGCAGCTCACTAGCGGGGAAGGTCTACGAGCAGTACTTC
TRBJ2-3 TRBD2 TRBV2 . 15 CASISSGESTDTQYF TGTGCCAGCATATCGAGCGGGGAAAGCACAGATACGCAGTATTTT
TRBJ1-5 . TRBV7-8 few 15 CASSLARGRSQPQHF TGTGCCAGCAGCTTAGCCAGAGGGCGTAGTCAGCCCCAGCATTTT
TRBJ2-1 TRBD1 TRBV6-5 . 14 CASKRTGSFSEQFF TGTGCCAGCAAGAGGACAGGGTCTTTTTCAGAGCAGTTCTTC
TRBJ2-3 . TRBV11-1 . 12 CASRPLADTQYF TGTGCCAGCAGGCCGCTAGCAGATACGCAGTATTTT
TRBJ2-7 . TRBV4-1 . 15 CASSQGLTIAYEQYF TGCGCCAGCAGCCAAGGGTTGACAATAGCCTACGAGCAGTACTTC
TRBJ2-5 . TRBV7-3 . 13 CASSERAGLAQYF TGTGCCAGCAGCGAACGGGCGGGTCTGGCCCAGTACTTC
TRBJ2-1 . TRBV20-1 . 10 CSAGPDEQFF TGCAGTGCTGGGCCCGATGAGCAGTTCTTC
TRBJ2-2 TRBD2 TRBV6-1 . 16 CASSERTRTNTGELFF TGTGCCAGCAGTGAGAGGACTAGGACGAACACCGGGGAGCTGTTTTTT
TRBJ2-1 . TRBV27 . 14 CASSNRDIYNEQFF TGTGCCAGCAGTAACCGGGACATCTACAATGAGCAGTTCTTC
TRBJ2-1 TRBD2 TRBV24-1 . 18 CATSDSGVAGSSYNEQFF TGTGCCACCAGTGATTCAGGGGTAGCGGGGAGCTCCTACAATGAGCAGTTCTTC